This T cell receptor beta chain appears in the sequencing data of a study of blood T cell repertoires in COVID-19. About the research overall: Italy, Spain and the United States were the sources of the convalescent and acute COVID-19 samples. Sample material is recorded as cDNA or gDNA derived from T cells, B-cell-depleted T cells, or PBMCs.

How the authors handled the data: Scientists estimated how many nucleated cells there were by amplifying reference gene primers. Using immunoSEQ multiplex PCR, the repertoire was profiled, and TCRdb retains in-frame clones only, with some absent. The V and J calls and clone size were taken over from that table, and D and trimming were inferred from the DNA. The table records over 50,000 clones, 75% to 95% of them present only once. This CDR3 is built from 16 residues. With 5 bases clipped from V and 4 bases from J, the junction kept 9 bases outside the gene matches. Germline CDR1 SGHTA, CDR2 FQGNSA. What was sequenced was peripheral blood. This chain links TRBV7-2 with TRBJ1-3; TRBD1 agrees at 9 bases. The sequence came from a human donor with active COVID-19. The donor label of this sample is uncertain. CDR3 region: CASSRDRDVGGNTIYF. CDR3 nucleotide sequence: TGTGCCAGCAGCAGGGACAGGGATGTAGGAGGAAACACCATATATTTT.